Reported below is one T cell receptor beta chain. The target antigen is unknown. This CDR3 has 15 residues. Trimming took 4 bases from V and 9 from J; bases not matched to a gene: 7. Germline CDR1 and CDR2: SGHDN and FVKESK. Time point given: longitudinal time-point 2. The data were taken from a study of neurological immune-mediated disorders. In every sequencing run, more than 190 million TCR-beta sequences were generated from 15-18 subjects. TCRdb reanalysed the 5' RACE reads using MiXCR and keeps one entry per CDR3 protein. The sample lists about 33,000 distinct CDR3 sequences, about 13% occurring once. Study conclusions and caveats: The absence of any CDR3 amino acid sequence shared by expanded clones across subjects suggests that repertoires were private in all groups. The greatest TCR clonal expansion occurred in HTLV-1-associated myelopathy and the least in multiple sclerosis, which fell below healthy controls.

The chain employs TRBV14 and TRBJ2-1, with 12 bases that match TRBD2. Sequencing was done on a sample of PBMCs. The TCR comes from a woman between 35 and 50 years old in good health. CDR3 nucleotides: TGTGCCAGCAGCCCGCGACTAGCGGGGGCGGGTGAGCAGTTCTTC. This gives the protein CASSPRLAGAGEQFF.